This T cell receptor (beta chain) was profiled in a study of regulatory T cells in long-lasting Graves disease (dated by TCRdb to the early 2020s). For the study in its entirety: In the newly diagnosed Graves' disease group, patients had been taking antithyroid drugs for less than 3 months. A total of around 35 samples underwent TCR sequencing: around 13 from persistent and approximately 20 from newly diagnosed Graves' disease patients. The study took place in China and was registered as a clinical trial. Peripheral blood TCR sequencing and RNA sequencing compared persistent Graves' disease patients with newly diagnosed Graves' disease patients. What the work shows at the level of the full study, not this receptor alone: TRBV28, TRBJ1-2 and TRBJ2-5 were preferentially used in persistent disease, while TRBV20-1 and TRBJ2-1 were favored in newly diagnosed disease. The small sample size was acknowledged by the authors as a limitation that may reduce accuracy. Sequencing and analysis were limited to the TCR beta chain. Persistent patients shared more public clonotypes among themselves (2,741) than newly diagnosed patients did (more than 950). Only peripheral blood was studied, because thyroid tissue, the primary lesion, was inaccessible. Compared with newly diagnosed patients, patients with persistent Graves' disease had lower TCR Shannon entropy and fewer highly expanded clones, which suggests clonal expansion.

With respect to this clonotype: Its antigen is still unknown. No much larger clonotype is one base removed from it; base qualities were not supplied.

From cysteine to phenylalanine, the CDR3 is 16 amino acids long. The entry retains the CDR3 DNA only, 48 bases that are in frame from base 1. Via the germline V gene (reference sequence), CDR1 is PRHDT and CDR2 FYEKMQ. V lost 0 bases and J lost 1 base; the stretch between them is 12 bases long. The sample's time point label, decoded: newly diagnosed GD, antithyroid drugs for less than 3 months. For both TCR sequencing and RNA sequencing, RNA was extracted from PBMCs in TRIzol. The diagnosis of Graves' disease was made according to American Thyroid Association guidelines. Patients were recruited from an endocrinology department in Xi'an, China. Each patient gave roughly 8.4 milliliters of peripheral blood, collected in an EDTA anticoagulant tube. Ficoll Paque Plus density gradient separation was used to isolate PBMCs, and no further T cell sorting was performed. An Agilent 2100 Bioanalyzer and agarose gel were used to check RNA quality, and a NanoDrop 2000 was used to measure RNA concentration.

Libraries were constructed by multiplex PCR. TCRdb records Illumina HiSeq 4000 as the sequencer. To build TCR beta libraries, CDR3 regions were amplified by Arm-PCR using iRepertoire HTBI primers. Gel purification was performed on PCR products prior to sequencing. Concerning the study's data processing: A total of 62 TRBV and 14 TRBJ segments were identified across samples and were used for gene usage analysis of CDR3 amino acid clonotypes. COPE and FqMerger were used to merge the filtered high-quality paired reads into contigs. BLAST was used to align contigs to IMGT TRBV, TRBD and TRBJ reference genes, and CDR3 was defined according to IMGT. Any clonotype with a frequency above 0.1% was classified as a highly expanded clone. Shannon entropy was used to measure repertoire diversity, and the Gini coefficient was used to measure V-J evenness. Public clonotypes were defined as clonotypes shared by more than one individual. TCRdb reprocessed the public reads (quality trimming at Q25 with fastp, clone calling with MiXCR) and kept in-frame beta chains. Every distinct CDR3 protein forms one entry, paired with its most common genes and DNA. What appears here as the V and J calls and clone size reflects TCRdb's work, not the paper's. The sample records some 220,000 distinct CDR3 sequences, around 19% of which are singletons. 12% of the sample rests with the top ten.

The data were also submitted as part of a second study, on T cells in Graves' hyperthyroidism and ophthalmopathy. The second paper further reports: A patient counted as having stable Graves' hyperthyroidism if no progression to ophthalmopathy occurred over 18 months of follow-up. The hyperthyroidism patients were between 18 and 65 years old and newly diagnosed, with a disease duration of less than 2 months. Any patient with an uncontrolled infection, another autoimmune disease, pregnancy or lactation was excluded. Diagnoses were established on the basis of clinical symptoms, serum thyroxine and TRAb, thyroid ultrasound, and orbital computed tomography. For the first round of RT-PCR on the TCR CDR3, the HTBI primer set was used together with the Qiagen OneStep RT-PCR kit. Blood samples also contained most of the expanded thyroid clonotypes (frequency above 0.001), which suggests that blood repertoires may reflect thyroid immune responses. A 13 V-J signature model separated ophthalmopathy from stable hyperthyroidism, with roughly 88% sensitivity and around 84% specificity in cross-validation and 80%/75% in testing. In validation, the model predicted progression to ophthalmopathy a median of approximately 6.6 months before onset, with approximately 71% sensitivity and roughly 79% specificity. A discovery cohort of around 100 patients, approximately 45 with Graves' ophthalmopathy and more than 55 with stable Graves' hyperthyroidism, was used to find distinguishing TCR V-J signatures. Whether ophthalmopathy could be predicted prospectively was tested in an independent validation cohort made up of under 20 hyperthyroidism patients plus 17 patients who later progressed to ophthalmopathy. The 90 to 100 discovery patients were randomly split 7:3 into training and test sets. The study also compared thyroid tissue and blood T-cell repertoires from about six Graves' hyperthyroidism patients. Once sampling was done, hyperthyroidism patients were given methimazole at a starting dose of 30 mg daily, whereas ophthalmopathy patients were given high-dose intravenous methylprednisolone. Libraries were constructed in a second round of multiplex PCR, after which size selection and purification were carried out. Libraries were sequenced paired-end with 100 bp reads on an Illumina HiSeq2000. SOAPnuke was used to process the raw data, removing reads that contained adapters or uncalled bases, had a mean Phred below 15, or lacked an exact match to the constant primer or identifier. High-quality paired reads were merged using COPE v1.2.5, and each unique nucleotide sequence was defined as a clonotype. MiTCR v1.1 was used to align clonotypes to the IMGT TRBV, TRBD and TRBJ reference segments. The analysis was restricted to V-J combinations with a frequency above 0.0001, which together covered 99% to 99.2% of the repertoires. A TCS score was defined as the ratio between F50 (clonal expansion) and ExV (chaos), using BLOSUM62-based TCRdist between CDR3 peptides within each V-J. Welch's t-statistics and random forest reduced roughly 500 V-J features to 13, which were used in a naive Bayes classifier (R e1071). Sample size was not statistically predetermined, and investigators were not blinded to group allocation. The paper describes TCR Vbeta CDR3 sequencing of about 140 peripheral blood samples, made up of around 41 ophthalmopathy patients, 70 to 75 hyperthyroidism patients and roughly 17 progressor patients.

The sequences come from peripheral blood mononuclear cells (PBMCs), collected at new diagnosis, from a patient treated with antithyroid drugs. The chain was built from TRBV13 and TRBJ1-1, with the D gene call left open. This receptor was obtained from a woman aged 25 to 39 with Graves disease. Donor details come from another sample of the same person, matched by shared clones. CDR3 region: CASSLGVDDENTEAFF. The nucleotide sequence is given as TGTGCCAGCAGCTTAGGGGTCGACGACGAGAACACTGAAGCTTTCTTT.